Shown below are 22 T cell receptor beta chains from a single sample sequenced in a study of OX40 agonist ivuxolimab in advanced cancers. Data came from immunoSEQ multiplex PCR; TCRdb stores just in-frame clones and leaves some out. The sample lists roughly 100,000 clones; 90% were seen once. Sequences were derived from CD4+ or CD8+ T cells sorted from blood, sampled in a trial of the OX40 agonist ivuxolimab. These receptor sequences come from an adult with an advanced solid tumor such as melanoma, head and neck, liver or kidney cancer.

V is TRBV30 and J is TRBJ2-7, with D unresolved. Germline lookup yields CDR1 GTSNPN and CDR2 SVGIG (reference sequence). Trimming cost V 3 bases and J 9 bases, with 15 bases left between them. CDR3 length equals 12 residues. CDR3 DNA: TGTGCCTGGAGCTCGGGTGGCGCCGGGCAGTACTTC. This sequence encodes CAWSSGGAGQYF.

This clone has a handful of counts. The chain combines TRBV29-1 with TRBJ1-1; a weak D match, TRBD1 (5 bases). With 6 bases removed from V and 0 bases from J, the gap between germline ends came to 8 bases. Per the germline V gene, CDR1 is SQVTM and CDR2 is ANQGSEA. This CDR3 is 12 amino acids long. Here the CDR3 reads CSVTTVNTEAFF. CDR3 nucleotide sequence: TGCAGCGTCACGACAGTGAACACTGAAGCTTTCTTT.

This clone was observed a few times. The chain uses TRBV6-5 and TRBJ1-5; D gene ambiguous. This CDR3 is built from 14 residues. V lost 6 bases and J lost 11, with 20 bases in between. Germline CDR1 MNHEY, CDR2 SVGAGI. This chain's CDR3 is CASRPSWEVGAQHF. Written as DNA, the CDR3 is TGTGCCAGCAGACCCTCCTGGGAGGTTGGAGCCCAGCATTTT.

V usage is TRBV11-2 and J usage is TRBJ2-5; weak D call: TRBD2 (5 bases). This CDR3 comprises 15 residues. CDR1 SGHAT and CDR2 FQNNGV come from the germline V gene. V shed 5 bases and J shed 5 bases, with 18 bases lying between them. This chain's CDR3 is CASSGRPVRGETQYF. The CDR3 DNA reads as TGTGCCAGCAGCGGAAGGCCAGTCCGCGGGGAGACCCAGTACTTC.

This sequence joins TRBV9 and TRBJ2-3; D is unclear. Trimming cost V 3 bases and J 5 bases, with 13 bases left between them. Per germline, CDR1 SGDLS and CDR2 YYNGEE. This CDR3 has 14 amino acids. CDR3 sequence reads: CASSEAASRDTQYF. The CDR3 nucleotides read TGTGCCAGCAGCGAAGCAGCGTCTAGAGATACGCAGTATTTT.

The chain couples TRBV7-2 to TRBJ2-3; D gene ambiguous. Germline CDR1 and CDR2: SGHTA and FQGNSA. V gave up 2 bases and J gave up 7 bases, with 7 bases separating them. The CDR3 runs 12 residues. CDR3 sequence reads: CASSLRENTQYF. In nucleotides, the CDR3 is TGTGCCAGCAGCTTAAGAGAGAATACGCAGTATTTT.

This chain links TRBV30 with TRBJ2-1, with no clear D. The CDR3 has 13 amino acids. Germline CDR1 reads GTSNPN; CDR2 reads SVGIG (reference sequence). The V and J ends lost 3 bases and 0 bases respectively, with 6 bases between them. Here the CDR3 DNA reads TGTGCCTGGAGCCCCCTCTCCTACAATGAGCAGTTCTTC. Protein sequence: CAWSPLSYNEQFF.

CDR3 loop: CASAHTTPYNEQFF. The CDR3 nucleotides read TGTGCCAGTGCCCATACTACACCTTACAATGAGCAGTTCTTC. The chain couples TRBV19 to TRBJ2-1; D not certain. V lost 8 bases and J 4 bases, leaving 15 bases between the germline ends. The CDR3 totals 14 residues. Germline V gives CDR1 LNHDA, CDR2 SQIVND (reference sequence).

DNA of the CDR3: TGTGCCAGCAGTTTTTCGGCTCAACAGATCTATGGCTACACCTTC. Residues: CASSFSAQQIYGYTF. This rearrangement joins TRBV27 to TRBJ1-2; D is unresolved. CDR3 length: 15 residues. Trimming removed 3 bases at V and 4 bases at J, with 15 bases between. Germline lookup yields CDR1 MNHEY and CDR2 SMNVEV (reference sequence).

The rearrangement joins TRBV28 to TRBJ2-5; D gene ambiguous. The CDR3 covers 11 residues. Germline loops: CDR1 MDHEN, CDR2 SYDVKM. V gave up 6 bases and J gave up 4 bases, with 6 bases separating them. Here the CDR3 reads CASSGLETQYF. CDR3 DNA: TGTGCCAGCAGCGGGCTAGAGACCCAGTACTTC.

This chain uses TRBV5-4 with TRBJ2-3, with 8 bases fitting TRBD1. V lost 5 bases, J lost 2 bases, and 4 bases stayed unmatched. Germline CDR1 is SGHNT and CDR2 is YYREEE (reference sequence). The CDR3 contains 14 residues. CDR3 region: CASSSTGVTDTQYF. The CDR3 coding sequence is TGTGCCAGCAGTTCGACAGGGGTCACAGATACGCAGTATTTT.

V and J are TRBV4-3 and TRBJ1-2, with a weak D call TRBD1 (6 bases). Germline loops: CDR1 LGHNA, CDR2 YSLEER. The CDR3 is 14 residues long. Trimming stripped 0 bases from V and 8 bases from J, with 13 bases between. CDR3 sequence: CASSQDTGTGGYTF. Here the CDR3 DNA reads TGCGCCAGCAGCCAAGATACAGGGACCGGAGGCTACACCTTC.

CDR3 in amino acids: CASSSLQGETETQYF. In nucleotides, the CDR3 is TGTGCCAGCAGCTCGCTCCAGGGGGAAACGGAGACCCAGTACTTC. The V gene is TRBV7-9, the J gene TRBJ2-5; 7 nucleotides match TRBD1. Per germline, CDR1 SEHNR and CDR2 FQNEAQ (reference sequence). Trimming at V came to 4 bases and at J to 5 bases, leaving 10 bases not matched to a gene. The CDR3 totals 15 residues.

The rearrangement joins TRBV7-2 to TRBJ2-5; a weak D match, TRBD2 (6 bases). This CDR3 has 15 residues. The germline gives CDR1 SGHTA, CDR2 FQGNSA. V was pared by 0 bases and J by 1 base, with 9 bases between. The DNA of the CDR3 is TGTGCCAGCAGCTTAGCCGGAGGGATCCAAGAGACCCAGTACTTC. It translates to CASSLAGGIQETQYF.

The chain has TRBV2 and TRBJ1-1; weak D call: TRBD1 (5 bases). The CDR3 loop spans 14 amino acids. Trimming cost V 4 bases and J 2 bases, with 11 bases left between them. The germline CDR1 and CDR2 sequences are SNHLY and FYNNEI. CDR3 in DNA: TGTGCCAGCAGTGCCGGACACAAAAACACTGAAGCTTTCTTT. Protein: CASSAGHKNTEAFF.

The V gene is TRBV19, the J gene TRBJ1-1; D remains ambiguous. V lost 6 bases, J lost 1 base, and 9 bases lay in between. Germline CDR1 LNHDA, CDR2 SQIVND (reference sequence). The CDR3 sequence is 13 residues long. CDR3 region: CASSVHKNTEAFF. For the CDR3, the DNA is TGTGCCAGTAGCGTACACAAGAACACTGAAGCTTTCTTT.

The chain employs TRBV19 and TRBJ2-3, with D hard to call. CDR3 length equals 11 residues. Germline assignment: CDR1 LNHDA and CDR2 SQIVND (reference sequence). V shed 6 bases and J shed 5 bases, with 6 bases lying between them. The CDR3 DNA sequence: TGTGCCAGTAGCCTGGTAGATACGCAGTATTTT. Protein sequence: CASSLVDTQYF.

The gene calls are TRBV19 and TRBJ2-4; 8 bases line up with TRBD2. J lost 5 bases, V lost 6 bases, and 15 bases had no gene match. This CDR3 spans 17 amino acids. Germline V gene sequence: CDR1 LNHDA, CDR2 SQIVND (reference sequence). CDR3 region: CASRPSLGAGGQNIQYF. CDR3 nucleotides: TGTGCCAGTAGACCTTCCCTAGGGGCGGGGGGACAAAACATTCAGTACTTC.

The chain joins TRBV2 to TRBJ1-6; no firm D call. The length of the CDR3 is 16 residues. With 1 base removed from V and 10 bases from J, the gap between germline ends came to 17 bases. The germline V gene encodes CDR1 SNHLY and CDR2 FYNNEI. The CDR3 protein is CASSEGPGVDGSPLHF. The CDR3 coding sequence is TGTGCCAGCAGTGAAGGGCCGGGAGTTGACGGATCACCCCTCCACTTT.

This clone has only one observation. The chain combines TRBV7-2 with TRBJ2-2, with 10 nucleotides matching TRBD2. With 4 bases clipped from V and 6 bases from J, the junction kept 5 bases outside the gene matches. Germline V gene lookup returns CDR1 SGHTA and CDR2 FQGNSA. The CDR3 covers 15 residues. For the CDR3, the DNA is TGTGCCAGCAGCTCCAGAGCGGGGGGGCCCGGGGAGCTGTTTTTT. Translation: CASSSRAGGPGELFF.

V and J are TRBV5-1 and TRBJ1-5; a weak D match, TRBD1 (5 bases). Germline V gene data show CDR1 as SGHRS and CDR2 as YFSETQ. CDR3 length: 18 residues. Between the trimmed V and J ends, which lost 4 bases and 6 bases, there was a span of 26 bases. This chain's CDR3 is CASSPFSSGTQRSQPQHF. The CDR3 coding sequence is TGCGCCAGCAGCCCCTTTTCCTCCGGGACTCAAAGGAGTCAGCCCCAGCATTTT.

For this clone: Compared with germline, one end of the junction differs, possibly owing to a read error. The gene calls are TRBV19 and TRBJ2-5, with D tentatively TRBD2 (5 bases). The CDR3 consists of 14 residues. Germline loops: CDR1 LNHDA, CDR2 SQIVND (reference sequence). The CDR3 loop reads CASSMVGVQVTQYF. The CDR3 DNA reads as TGTGCCAGTAGTATGGTCGGGGTCCAAGTGACCCAGTACTTC.